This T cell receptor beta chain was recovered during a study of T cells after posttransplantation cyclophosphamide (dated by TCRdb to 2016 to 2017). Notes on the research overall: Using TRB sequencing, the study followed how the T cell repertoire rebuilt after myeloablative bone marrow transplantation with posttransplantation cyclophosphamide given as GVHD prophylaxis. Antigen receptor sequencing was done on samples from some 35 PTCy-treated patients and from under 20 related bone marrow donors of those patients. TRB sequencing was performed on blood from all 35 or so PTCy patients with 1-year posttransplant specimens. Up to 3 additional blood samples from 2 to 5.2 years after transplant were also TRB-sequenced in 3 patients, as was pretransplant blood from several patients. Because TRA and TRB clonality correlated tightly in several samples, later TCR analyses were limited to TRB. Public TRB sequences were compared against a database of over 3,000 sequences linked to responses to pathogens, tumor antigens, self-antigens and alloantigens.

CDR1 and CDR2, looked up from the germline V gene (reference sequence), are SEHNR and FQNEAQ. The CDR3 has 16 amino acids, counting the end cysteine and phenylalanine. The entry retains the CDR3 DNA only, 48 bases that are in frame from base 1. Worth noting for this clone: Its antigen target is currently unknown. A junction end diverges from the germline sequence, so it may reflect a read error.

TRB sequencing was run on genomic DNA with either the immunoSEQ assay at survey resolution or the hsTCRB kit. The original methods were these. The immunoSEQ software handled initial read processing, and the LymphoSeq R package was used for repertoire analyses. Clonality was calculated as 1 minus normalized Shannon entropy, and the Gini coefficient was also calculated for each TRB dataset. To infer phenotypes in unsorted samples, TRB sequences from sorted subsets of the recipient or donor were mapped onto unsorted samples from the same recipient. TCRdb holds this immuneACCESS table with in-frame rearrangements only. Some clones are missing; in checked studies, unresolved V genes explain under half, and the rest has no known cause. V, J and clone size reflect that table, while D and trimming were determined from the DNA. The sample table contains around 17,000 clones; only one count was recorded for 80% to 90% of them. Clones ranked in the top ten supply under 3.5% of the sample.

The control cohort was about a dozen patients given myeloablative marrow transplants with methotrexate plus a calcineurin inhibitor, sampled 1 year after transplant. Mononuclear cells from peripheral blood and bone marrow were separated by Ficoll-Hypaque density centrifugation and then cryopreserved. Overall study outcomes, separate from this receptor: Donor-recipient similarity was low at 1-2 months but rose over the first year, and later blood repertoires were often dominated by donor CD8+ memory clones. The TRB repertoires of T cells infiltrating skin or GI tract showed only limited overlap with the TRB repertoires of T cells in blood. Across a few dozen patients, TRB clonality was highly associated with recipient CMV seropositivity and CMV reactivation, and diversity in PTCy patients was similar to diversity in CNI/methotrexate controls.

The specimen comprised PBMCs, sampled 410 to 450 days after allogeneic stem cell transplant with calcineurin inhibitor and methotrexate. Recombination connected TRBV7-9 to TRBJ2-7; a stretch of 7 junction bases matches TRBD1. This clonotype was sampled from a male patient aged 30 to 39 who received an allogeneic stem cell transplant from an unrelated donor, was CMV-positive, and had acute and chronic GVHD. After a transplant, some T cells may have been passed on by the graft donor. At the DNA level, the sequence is TGCGCCAGCAGCCAGGGGGTAGCGAGGAGCTCCTACGAGCAGTACTTC. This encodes CASSQGVARSSYEQYF. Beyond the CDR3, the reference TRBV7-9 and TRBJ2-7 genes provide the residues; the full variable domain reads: DTGVSQNPRHKITKRGQNVTFRCDPISEHNRLYWYRQTLGQGPEFLTYFQNEAQLEKSRLLSDRFSAERPKGSFSTLEIQRTEQGDSAMYLCASSQGVARSSYEQYFGPGTRLTVT.